Detailed here is one T cell receptor (beta chain). The sample originates from a study of technical replicates of blood from a few donors. TCRdb's table, derived via immunoSEQ multiplex PCR, lists solely in-frame clones and lacks some. This table has some 60,000 clones, just under 95% appearing once. The germline gives CDR1 MNHNS, CDR2 SASEGT. The CDR3 spans 15 residues. J gave up 3 bases and V 4 bases, and 6 bases lay outside the gene matches. Source material: PBMCs. The chain links TRBV6-1 to TRBJ2-3, with TRBD2 identical over 8 bases. This clonotype was sampled from a human donor in good health. Some clones in this sample may be carry-over from other donors' samples. For the CDR3, the DNA is TGTGCCAGCAGTGGACAACTAGCGGCGACAGATACGCAGTATTTT. As protein: CASSGQLAATDTQYF.